The 30 T cell receptor beta chains below come from one sample, sequenced in a study of shared T cell receptors in the human thymus. TCRdb's copy holds only in-frame clones and misses some; the assay was immunoSEQ multiplex PCR. The sample contains roughly 660,000 clones, 88% of which appear only once. The same sample was also used in a study of human thymus T cells.

The sequencing sample was made of thymocytes. The receptors stem from a boy in the first two years of life with a congenital heart defect.

The chain couples TRBV13 to TRBJ2-3; D may be TRBD2 (6 bases). The CDR3 covers 15 residues. V was shortened by 4 bases and J by 0 bases, with 11 bases between the two germline ends. From germline, CDR1 is PRHDT and CDR2 FYEKMQ (reference sequence). CDR3 sequence (DNA): TGTGCCAGCAGCTCCTCGGGGGTTAGCACAGATACGCAGTATTTT. Translation gives CASSSSGVSTDTQYF.

This chain connects TRBV5-6 to TRBJ2-7, with a tentative D call TRBD2 (6 bases). The V gene lost 4 bases and the J gene lost 1 base, with 27 bases spanning the gap. This CDR3 has 19 residues. Germline V gene lookup returns CDR1 SGHDT and CDR2 YYEEEE. CDR3 coding DNA: TGTGCCAGCAGCCCACCCGGGGGACCGTTCTGGTCAGGGTCCTACGAGCAGTACTTC. The encoded protein is CASSPPGGPFWSGSYEQYF.

The rearrangement uses TRBV5-1 and TRBJ1-4; 7 bases line up with TRBD1. Germline V gives CDR1 SGHRS, CDR2 YFSETQ. The CDR3 is 15 amino acids. V shed 3 bases and J 4 bases; nucleotides not matched to a gene: 6. CDR3 protein: CASSSTGLVNEKLFF. As DNA, the CDR3 is TGCGCCAGCAGCTCGACAGGGCTGGTTAATGAAAAACTGTTTTTT.

The J gene is TRBJ1-4, the V gene TRBV9, with D unresolved. Germline lookup yields CDR1 SGDLS and CDR2 YYNGEE. CDR3 length: 14 amino acids. Trimming pared 4 bases from V and 7 bases from J, leaving 14 bases between. CDR3 DNA: TGTGCCAGCAGCCCGGGAATGCGTTTTGAAAAACTGTTTTTT. Translated, it gives CASSPGMRFEKLFF.

The rearrangement joins TRBV4-1 to TRBJ2-2; D is possibly TRBD2 (5 bases). The V gene's germline CDR1 is MGHRA and CDR2 YSYEKL. The ends were cut back, 7 bases at V and 5 bases at J, with 11 bases in the middle. The CDR3 spans 13 residues. The CDR3 DNA reads TGCGCCAGCATAATCCCGGGAACCGGGGAGCTGTTTTTT. Translation: CASIIPGTGELFF.

V is TRBV2 and J is TRBJ2-5; TRBD2 matches 13 bases. V lost 3 bases and J lost 4; bases outside the gene matches: 14. CDR1 and CDR2 from the germline V gene are SNHLY and FYNNEI. This CDR3 has 19 amino acids. CDR3 nucleotides: TGTGCCAGCAGTGACACCGGGACTAGCGGGAACCCCGGGAGAGAGACCCAGTACTTC. It translates to CASSDTGTSGNPGRETQYF.

V is TRBV9 and J is TRBJ1-2, with 7 bases aligning to TRBD1. Trimming took 0 bases from V and 2 from J; bases not matched to a gene: 16. The length of the CDR3 is 19 residues. The germline V gene has CDR1 SGDLS and CDR2 YYNGEE. CDR3 residues: CASSVAKTAGTEDNYGYTF. Here the CDR3 DNA reads TGTGCCAGCAGCGTAGCCAAGACCGCAGGGACAGAAGACAACTATGGCTACACCTTC.

This clone has only a few counts. The chain is built from TRBV7-2 and TRBJ2-2; 13 nucleotides line up with TRBD2. Germline V gene data show CDR1 as SGHTA and CDR2 as FQGNSA. V dropped 7 bases and J dropped 4; count of bases not matched to a gene: 12. The CDR3 contains 18 residues. The CDR3 reads CASKPPGLAGVLTGELFF. CDR3 sequence (DNA): TGTGCCAGCAAACCCCCAGGACTAGCGGGAGTTCTCACCGGGGAGCTGTTTTTT.

The J gene is TRBJ2-3, the V gene TRBV19; 7 bases agree with TRBD1. The germline gives CDR1 LNHDA, CDR2 SQIVND (reference sequence). The CDR3 runs to 16 residues. V shed 7 bases and J 0 bases; nucleotides not matched to a gene: 10. As DNA, the CDR3 is TGTGCCAGTACCCCCGGACAGGACACTAGCACAGATACGCAGTATTTT. Protein sequence: CASTPGQDTSTDTQYF.

CDR3 residues: CAWSRRRSATNEKLFF. CDR3 nucleotides: TGTGCCTGGAGTAGGCGACGGAGTGCAACTAATGAAAAACTGTTTTTT. V is TRBV30 and J is TRBJ1-4; D gene uncertain. The germline gives CDR1 GTSNPN, CDR2 SVGIG (reference sequence). The CDR3 covers 16 residues. Trimming stripped 2 bases from V and 0 bases from J, with 13 bases between.

The J gene is TRBJ1-2, the V gene TRBV20-1; 7 nucleotides align to TRBD1. This CDR3 is built from 11 residues. Germline V CDR1 and CDR2: DFQATT, SNEGSKA (reference sequence). V gave up 6 bases and J gave up 14 bases; unmatched junction bases: 12. CDR3 coding DNA: TGCAGTGCCGAGGGGGGACAGCTTCGGACCTTC. This encodes CSAEGGQLRTF.

The chain employs TRBV27 and TRBJ2-7, with unresolved D. Germline assignment: CDR1 MNHEY and CDR2 SMNVEV (reference sequence). CDR3 length: 13 residues. V lost 10 bases, J lost 0 bases, and 13 bases lay in between. CDR3 sequence (DNA): TGTGCCACCAGGCAGTTGGCCTCCTACGAGCAGTACTTC. It codes for CATRQLASYEQYF.

The chain employs TRBV27 and TRBJ2-7, with TRBD2 identical over 16 bases. The CDR3 has 19 residues. The V gene's germline CDR1 is MNHEY and CDR2 SMNVEV (reference sequence). J lost 0 bases, V lost 7 bases, and 12 bases had no gene match. The chain's CDR3 is CASTTAGTSGRAPSYEQYF. The CDR3 coding sequence is TGTGCCAGCACTACCGCCGGGACTAGCGGGAGGGCCCCCTCCTACGAGCAGTACTTC.

In this sample, this clone turned up once. The chain joins TRBV10-3 to TRBJ1-1; tentative D call: TRBD1 (6 bases). V was clipped by 2 bases and J by 8 bases, with 12 bases between them. The CDR3 spans 13 residues. CDR1 and CDR2 (germline): ENHRY, SYGVKD. The CDR3 sequence: CAISEVGDIEAFF. The CDR3 DNA follows: TGTGCCATCAGTGAGGTGGGGGACATCGAAGCTTTCTTT.

Only one count was recorded for this clone. This sequence joins TRBV5-6 and TRBJ2-4, with 7 bases lining up with TRBD2. Per germline, CDR1 SGHDT and CDR2 YYEEEE. V gave up 0 bases and J gave up 3 bases; unmatched junction bases: 0. The CDR3 runs 14 residues. DNA for the CDR3: TGTGCCAGCAGCTTGGGGGGGGGCAAAAACATTCAGTACTTC. Residues: CASSLGGGKNIQYF.

This clone was detected only once. The rearrangement uses TRBV4-3 and TRBJ1-2; the match to TRBD1 covers 7 bases. With 1 base clipped from V and 4 bases from J, the junction kept 3 bases outside the gene matches. Germline V gives CDR1 LGHNA, CDR2 YSLEER. The CDR3 is 14 residues long. The CDR3 DNA is TGCGCCAGCAGCCAAGGAGGGGGCAGCTATGGCTACACCTTC. Amino acid sequence: CASSQGGGSYGYTF.

This chain uses TRBV15 with TRBJ2-1; TRBD2 agrees at 8 bases. This CDR3 region has 17 residues. After removal of 0 bases from V and 7 bases from J, the junction contained 11 bases not matched to a gene. CDR1 LNHNV and CDR2 YYDKDF come from the germline V gene (reference sequence). CDR3 residues: CATSRERIGLAGNEQFF. The CDR3 DNA is TGTGCCACCAGCAGAGAAAGGATAGGGCTAGCGGGTAATGAGCAGTTCTTC.

This clone was found once. This chain connects TRBV5-6 to TRBJ2-7; D is unclear. This CDR3 is 15 amino acids long. Trimming pared 2 bases from V and 5 bases from J, leaving 17 bases between. Per the germline V gene, CDR1 is SGHDT and CDR2 is YYEEEE. Here the CDR3 DNA reads TGTGCCAGCAGCTTCGGGTCCCCCCATAACCACGAGCAGTACTTC. Its protein product is CASSFGSPHNHEQYF.

The chain recombines TRBV27 with TRBJ2-7, with D tentatively TRBD2 (5 bases). This CDR3 is 14 amino acids long. V was shortened by 2 bases and J by 2 bases, with 10 bases between the two germline ends. From germline, CDR1 is MNHEY and CDR2 SMNVEV (reference sequence). Here the CDR3 reads CASSLGLAPYEQYF. The CDR3, as DNA: TGTGCCAGCAGTTTAGGGCTAGCTCCCTACGAGCAGTACTTC.

This CDR3 reads CAWSVPAREGLGYNEQFF. CDR3 in DNA: TGTGCCTGGAGCGTACCCGCGCGGGAGGGTCTCGGCTACAATGAGCAGTTCTTC. This chain uses TRBV30 with TRBJ2-1; 9 bases are shared with TRBD2. The germline gives CDR1 GTSNPN, CDR2 SVGIG (reference sequence). The CDR3 has 18 amino acids. The V and J ends lost 3 bases and 3 bases, in that order; junction bases with no gene match: 15.

The gene calls are TRBV10-3 and TRBJ2-7, with a tentative D call TRBD2 (7 bases). V gave up 8 bases and J gave up 5 bases, with 22 bases separating them. From germline, CDR1 is ENHRY and CDR2 SYGVKD. The CDR3 totals 15 residues. The CDR3 spells CAIGGAVAAFDEQYF. The CDR3, as DNA: TGTGCCATCGGGGGGGCGGTAGCGGCATTTGACGAGCAGTACTTC.

This clone was observed once. The rearrangement joins TRBV5-1 to TRBJ2-1; 7 bases map to TRBD2. Trimming cost V 1 base and J 0 bases; bases outside gene matches: 1. The CDR3 runs to 15 residues. CDR1 and CDR2 from the germline V gene are SGHRS and YFSETQ. In DNA form, the CDR3 reads TGCGCCAGCAGCTTGCGGGAGGTCTCCTACAATGAGCAGTTCTTC. Translating gives CASSLREVSYNEQFF.

J is TRBJ2-7 and V is TRBV7-9, with TRBD2 as a possible D gene (6 bases). The V end lost 5 bases, the J end lost 1 base, and 21 bases lay between the germline ends. Germline-derived CDR1 and CDR2 are SEHNR and FQNEAQ (reference sequence). The CDR3 sequence is 17 residues long. The chain's CDR3 is CASSPPPLAPLSYEQYF. CDR3 nucleotide sequence: TGTGCCAGCAGCCCCCCCCCTCTAGCGCCCCTTTCCTACGAGCAGTACTTC.

For the CDR3, the DNA is TGTGCCAGCAGTGTCTCCCCGGCGGAAAGGGGGCCAAGAGATACGCAGTATTTT. Translation gives CASSVSPAERGPRDTQYF. This sequence joins TRBV2 and TRBJ2-3; 7 bases fit TRBD1. V was clipped by 4 bases and J by 5 bases; unmatched bases: 18. Germline CDR1 and CDR2: SNHLY and FYNNEI. CDR3 size: 18 residues.

This clone was observed a handful of times. The chain combines TRBV28 with TRBJ2-1, with D maybe TRBD1 (6 bases). V was pared by 5 bases and J by 14 bases, with 22 bases between. The CDR3 length is 14 residues. Germline V gene sequence: CDR1 MDHEN, CDR2 SYDVKM. CDR3 DNA sequence: TGTGCCAGCAGTCGGGGACACTCTACACCCTCAGAGTTCTTC. Encoded protein: CASSRGHSTPSEFF. Supplemented by reference TRBV28 and TRBJ2-1, the full variable domain reads DVKVTQSSRYLVKRTGEKVFLECVQDMDHENMFWYRQDPGLGLRLIYFSYDVKMKEKGDIPEGYSVSREKKERFSLILESASTNQTSMYLCASSRGHSTPSEFFGPGTRLTVL.

The rearrangement joins TRBV19 to TRBJ1-2, with 7 bases that match TRBD1. With V trimmed by 6 bases and J by 3 bases, 13 bases remained unmatched. The germline V gene has CDR1 LNHDA and CDR2 SQIVND (reference sequence). The CDR3 spans 16 residues. The CDR3 spells CASREDGTAWDYGYTF. CDR3 coding DNA: TGTGCCAGTAGGGAAGACGGGACAGCATGGGACTATGGCTACACCTTC.

The gene calls are TRBV9 and TRBJ2-5, with 7 bases identical to TRBD2. With 2 bases clipped from V and 5 bases from J, the junction kept 12 bases outside the gene matches. CDR3 size: 16 residues. Germline-derived CDR1 and CDR2 are SGDLS and YYNGEE. The CDR3 reads CASSVMSGTIEETQYF. DNA for the CDR3: TGTGCCAGCAGCGTGATGTCAGGGACTATCGAGGAGACCCAGTACTTC.

Only a few counts were recorded for this clone. The rearrangement links TRBV6-8 to TRBJ2-7; D might be TRBD1 (7 bases). V lost 6 bases, J lost 2 bases, and 14 bases lay in between. The V gene's germline CDR1 is MNHGY and CDR2 SAAAGT. This CDR3 has 14 residues. The CDR3 here is CASRGRGVAYEQYF. For the CDR3, the DNA is TGTGCCAGCAGGGGCAGGGGGGTTGCCTACGAGCAGTACTTC.

In its sample, this clone was seen a few times. The chain has TRBV7-3 and TRBJ2-7; perhaps TRBD1 as D (5 bases). The CDR3 is 19 amino acids. The germline V gene encodes CDR1 SGHTA and CDR2 FQGTGA. V gave up 4 bases and J gave up 5 bases, with 30 bases separating them. CDR3 sequence: CASSSGQAQAGPARDEQYF. For the CDR3, the DNA is TGTGCCAGCAGCTCAGGGCAGGCCCAAGCCGGGCCTGCCAGGGACGAGCAGTACTTC.

This rearrangement joins TRBV10-1 to TRBJ2-1; TRBD2 is a possible D gene (5 bases). The germline V gene encodes CDR1 WNHNN and CDR2 SYGVQD (reference sequence). Trimming pared 1 base from V and 5 bases from J, leaving 18 bases between. The length of the CDR3 is 17 residues. The CDR3 bases are TGCGCCAGCAGTGAGTTAAGCGGAAAGGGCCCCCACAATGAGCAGTTCTTC. Its protein product is CASSELSGKGPHNEQFF.